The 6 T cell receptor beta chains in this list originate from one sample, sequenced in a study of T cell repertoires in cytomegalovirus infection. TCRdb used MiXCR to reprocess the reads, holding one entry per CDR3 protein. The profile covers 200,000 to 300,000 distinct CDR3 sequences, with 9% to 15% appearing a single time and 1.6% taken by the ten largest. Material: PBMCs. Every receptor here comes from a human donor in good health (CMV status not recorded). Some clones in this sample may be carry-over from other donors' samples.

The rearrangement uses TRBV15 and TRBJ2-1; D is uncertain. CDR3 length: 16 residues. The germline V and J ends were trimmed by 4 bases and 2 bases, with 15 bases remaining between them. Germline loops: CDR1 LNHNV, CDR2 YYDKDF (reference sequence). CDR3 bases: TGTGCCACCAGCATTGCGGACCGACCAACCTACAATGAGCAGTTCTTC. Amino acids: CATSIADRPTYNEQFF.

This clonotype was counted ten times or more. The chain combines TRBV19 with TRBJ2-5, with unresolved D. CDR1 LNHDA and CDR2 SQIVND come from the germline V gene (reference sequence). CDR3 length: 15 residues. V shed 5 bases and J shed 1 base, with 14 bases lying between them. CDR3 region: CASSVGRTFQETQYF. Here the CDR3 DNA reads TGTGCCAGTAGTGTCGGGCGCACCTTCCAAGAGACCCAGTACTTC.

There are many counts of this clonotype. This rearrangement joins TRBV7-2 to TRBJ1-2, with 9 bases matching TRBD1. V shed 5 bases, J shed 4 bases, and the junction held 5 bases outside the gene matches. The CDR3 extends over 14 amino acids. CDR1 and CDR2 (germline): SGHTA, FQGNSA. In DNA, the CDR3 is TGTGCCAGCAGCCGTAACAGGGGGCCCTATGGCTACACCTTC. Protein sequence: CASSRNRGPYGYTF.

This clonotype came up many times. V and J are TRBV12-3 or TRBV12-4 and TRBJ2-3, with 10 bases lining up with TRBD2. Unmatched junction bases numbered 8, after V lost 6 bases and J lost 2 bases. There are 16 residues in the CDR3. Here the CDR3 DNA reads TGTGCCAGCAGCCGTCTAGCGGGGGTCCCCACAGATACGCAGTATTTT. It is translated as CASSRLAGVPTDTQYF.

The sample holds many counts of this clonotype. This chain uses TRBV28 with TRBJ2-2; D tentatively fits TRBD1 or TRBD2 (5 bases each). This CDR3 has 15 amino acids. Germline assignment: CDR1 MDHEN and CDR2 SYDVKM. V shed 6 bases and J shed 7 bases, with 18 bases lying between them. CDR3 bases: TGTGCCAGCAGCCCCCCGGGGTCCAGGGACGGGGAGCTGTTTTTT. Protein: CASSPPGSRDGELFF.

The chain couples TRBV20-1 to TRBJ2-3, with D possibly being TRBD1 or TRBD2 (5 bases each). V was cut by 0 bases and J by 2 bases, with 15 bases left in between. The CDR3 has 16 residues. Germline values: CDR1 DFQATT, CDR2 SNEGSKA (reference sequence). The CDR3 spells CSARDVGREVTDTQYF. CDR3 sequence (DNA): TGCAGTGCTAGAGATGTGGGACGGGAAGTCACAGATACGCAGTATTTT.